This TCR beta chain was sequenced during a study of tumor and adjacent non-tumor tissue in lung cancer. RNA was extracted from bulk tissue without any cell sorting. Distant lung tissue was collected more than 3 cm away from the tumor edge. As to this clonotype: The CDR3 does not close with the conserved phenylalanine or tryptophan, likely indicating a read error.

The library came from three nested PCR rounds adapted from ARM-PCR protocols. Each CDR3 protein is one row after TCRdb ran MiXCR on the multiplex PCR reads. The sample holds 60,000 to 90,000 distinct CDR3 sequences, around 70% seen once. The CDR3 consists of 13 residues. The germline V and J ends were trimmed by 4 bases and 3 bases, with 7 bases remaining between them. The V gene's germline CDR1 is MNHEY and CDR2 SVGEGT. The chain carries TRBV6-2 or TRBV6-3 and TRBJ1-5, with D hard to call. Material: distant non-tumor lung tissue. The sequence derives from a woman in her 50s with non-small cell lung cancer. Here the CDR3 DNA reads TGTGCCAGCAGTTTACTTGCCAATCAGCCCCAGCATTTA. As protein: CASSLLANQPQHL.